These 26 T cell receptor beta chains were all obtained from the same sample, sequenced in a study of blood T cell repertoires in COVID-19. Some clones are missing from TCRdb's copy, which holds only in-frame ones; the method was immunoSEQ multiplex PCR. The sample contains some 50,000 clones, around 86% of which appear only once. Sequencing was carried out using peripheral blood. The receptors originated from a man aged 45-60 years with active COVID-19.

This sequence joins TRBV5-4 and TRBJ2-7, with 9 bases matching TRBD2. J was trimmed by 3 bases and V by 1 base; bases with no gene match: 2. The CDR3 is 14 residues long. From germline, CDR1 is SGHNT and CDR2 YYREEE (reference sequence). The CDR3 here is CASSLRAGGYEQYF. The CDR3 nucleotides are TGTGCCAGCAGCTTGCGAGCGGGGGGCTACGAGCAGTACTTC. Drawing the rest from reference TRBV5-4 and TRBJ2-7, the complete variable domain is ETGVTQSPTHLIKTRGQQVTLRCSSQSGHNTVSWYQQALGQGPQFIFQYYREEENGRGNFPPRFSGLQFPNYSSELNVNALELDDSALYLCASSLRAGGYEQYFGPGTRLTVT.

The chain links TRBV11-1 to TRBJ2-4, with 13 bases fitting TRBD2. Losses at the gene ends were 0 bases for V and 8 bases for J; bases not matched to a gene: 4. Germline lookup yields CDR1 SGHAT and CDR2 FQDESV (reference sequence). The CDR3 consists of 16 residues. The CDR3 DNA is TGTGCCAGCAGCTTAGCGGGACTAGCGGGATTGGACATTCAGTACTTC. Translating gives CASSLAGLAGLDIQYF.

The V and J genes are TRBV19 and TRBJ2-3; D might be TRBD1 (5 bases). V gave up 6 bases and J gave up 2 bases, with 9 bases separating them. There are 13 residues in the CDR3. The germline V gene has CDR1 LNHDA and CDR2 SQIVND (reference sequence). The CDR3 sequence: CASRGRATDTQYF. DNA for the CDR3: TGTGCCAGTAGAGGCAGGGCCACAGATACGCAGTATTTT.

The chain carries TRBV7-9 and TRBJ2-7; maybe TRBD1 (5 bases). The germline CDR1 and CDR2 sequences are SEHNR and FQNEAQ (reference sequence). Trimming cost V 5 bases and J 4 bases, with 12 bases left between them. The CDR3 runs to 13 residues. The CDR3 nucleotides read TGTGCCAGCAGCAAAACTACAGGTTACGAGCAGTACTTC. Its protein product is CASSKTTGYEQYF.

This sequence joins TRBV7-2 and TRBJ2-5; no firm D call. CDR1 is SGHTA, CDR2 FQGNSA, per germline. The CDR3 spans 13 residues. Trimming removed 2 bases from V and 1 base from J, with 5 bases in between. The CDR3 spells CASSLSPQETQYF. The CDR3 nucleotides are TGTGCCAGCAGCTTAAGCCCCCAAGAGACCCAGTACTTC.

V and J are TRBV27 and TRBJ2-7, with 12 bases identical to TRBD2. CDR1 and CDR2 from the germline V gene are MNHEY and SMNVEV (reference sequence). This CDR3 comprises 11 residues. The CDR3 coding sequence is TGTACTAGCGGGAGGCCTCGCGAGCAGTACTTC. Its protein product is CTSGRPREQYF.

The rearrangement links TRBV4-1 to TRBJ1-2; tentatively, D is TRBD1 (5 bases). The germline CDR1 and CDR2 sequences are MGHRA and YSYEKL. Trimming shortened V by 8 bases and J by 4 bases, and 17 bases separated the two germline ends. The length of the CDR3 is 14 residues. The CDR3 region has the DNA TGCGCCAGCGGACGGGGGTACGAGGGCTATGGCTACACCTTC. This encodes CASGRGYEGYGYTF.

The J gene is TRBJ1-1, the V gene TRBV27; no definite D call. The V end was cut by 4 bases, the J end by 0 bases, with 9 bases between. Germline CDR1 and CDR2: MNHEY and SMNVEV (reference sequence). The CDR3 covers 14 residues. The CDR3 spells CASSSLPLNTEAFF. CDR3 nucleotide sequence: TGTGCCAGCAGTTCCCTCCCTTTGAACACTGAAGCTTTCTTT.

The V gene is TRBV14, the J gene TRBJ2-7, with D possibly TRBD1 on 5 matching bases. V lost 0 bases and J lost 8, with 11 bases in between. Germline lookup yields CDR1 SGHDN and CDR2 FVKESK. CDR3 length equals 13 residues. CDR3 sequence: CASSQDFQGKQYF. The DNA for the CDR3 is TGTGCCAGCAGCCAAGATTTCCAGGGCAAGCAGTACTTC.

V gene TRBV5-1 combines with J gene TRBJ1-2, with 10 bases identical to TRBD1. In germline, CDR1 is SGHRS, CDR2 YFSETQ. The CDR3 extends over 16 amino acids. V trimming: 1 base; J trimming: 2 bases; junction bases outside the gene matches: 5. The CDR3 sequence is CASSLSGQGINYGYTF. DNA of the CDR3: TGCGCCAGCAGCTTGTCGGGACAGGGGATCAACTATGGCTACACCTTC.

This chain connects TRBV5-1 to TRBJ1-4; perhaps TRBD1 as D (6 bases). CDR1 is SGHRS and CDR2 is YFSETQ in the germline V gene. The CDR3 length is 14 residues. V gave up 1 base and J gave up 6 bases, with 10 bases separating them. CDR3 nucleotide sequence: TGCGCCAGCAGCTTGAACAGGGTAGATGAAAAACTGTTTTTT. Protein sequence: CASSLNRVDEKLFF.

V and J are TRBV10-3 and TRBJ2-6, with D possibly TRBD2 on 5 matching bases. The germline V and J ends were trimmed by 8 bases and 1 base, with 9 bases remaining between them. Germline CDR1 and CDR2: ENHRY and SYGVKD. This CDR3 has 14 residues. CDR3: CAIGPGSGANVLTF. CDR3 bases: TGTGCCATCGGCCCGGGGTCTGGGGCCAACGTCCTGACTTTC.

The genes are TRBV6-2 or TRBV6-3 and TRBJ2-5; D perhaps matches TRBD1 (6 bases). The CDR3 has 15 amino acids. CDR1 and CDR2 (germline): MNHEY, SVGEGT. V was clipped by 5 bases and J by 2 bases, with 15 bases between them. The CDR3 is CASSLQGMLQETQYF. The CDR3 nucleotides read TGTGCCAGCAGTCTACAGGGTATGTTACAAGAGACCCAGTACTTC.

The CDR3 sequence is CARGEAAGQETQYF. The CDR3 DNA is TGTGCCAGAGGTGAGGCTGCAGGGCAAGAGACCCAGTACTTC. V is TRBV2 and J is TRBJ2-5; D might be TRBD1 (5 bases). Trimming removed 9 bases at V and 2 bases at J, with 16 bases between. Germline V lookup: CDR1 SNHLY, CDR2 FYNNEI. The CDR3 has 14 amino acids.

The chain links TRBV13 to TRBJ2-1; D is perhaps TRBD1 (5 bases). CDR1 PRHDT and CDR2 FYEKMQ come from the germline V gene (reference sequence). The CDR3 covers 13 residues. V dropped 5 bases and J dropped 5 bases, with 10 bases sitting between them. The CDR3 loop reads CASSRTRDNEQFF. DNA of the CDR3: TGTGCCAGCAGCCGGACACGAGACAATGAGCAGTTCTTC.

The CDR3 protein is CASSFLLSGNYGYTF. The CDR3 bases are TGTGCCAGCAGCTTCCTCCTATCCGGGAACTATGGCTACACCTTC. This chain links TRBV7-9 with TRBJ1-2, with D hard to call. This CDR3 is 15 amino acids long. Trimming removed 3 bases from V and 2 bases from J, with 13 bases in between. CDR1 is SEHNR and CDR2 is FQNEAQ in the germline V gene (reference sequence). The entire variable domain, with the rest obtained from reference TRBV7-9 and TRBJ1-2, is as follows: DTGVSQNPRHKITKRGQNVTFRCDPISEHNRLYWYRQTLGQGPEFLTYFQNEAQLEKSRLLSDRFSAERPKGSFSTLEIQRTEQGDSAMYLCASSFLLSGNYGYTFGSGTRLTVV.

CDR3 loop: CASSVQAYTGELFF. CDR3 nucleotide sequence: TGTGCCAGCAGCGTACAGGCGTACACCGGGGAGCTGTTTTTT. The rearrangement uses TRBV6-5 and TRBJ2-2, with a possible D match to TRBD1 (5 bases). From germline, CDR1 is MNHEY and CDR2 SVGAGI. V dropped 6 bases and J dropped 3 bases, with 11 bases sitting between them. The CDR3 has 14 amino acids.

The genes are TRBV6-2 or TRBV6-3 and TRBJ2-2, with D perhaps matching TRBD1 (5 bases). The CDR3 has 17 residues. Trimming shortened V by 4 bases and J by 1 base, and 16 bases separated the two germline ends. Germline CDR1 and CDR2: MNHEY and SVGEGT. CDR3 amino acids: CASSFSIRELNTGELFF. CDR3 sequence (DNA): TGTGCCAGCAGTTTCTCCATCAGGGAATTGAACACCGGGGAGCTGTTTTTT.

The chain employs TRBV28 and TRBJ1-2, with D maybe TRBD1 (5 bases). Looked up from germline, CDR1 is MDHEN and CDR2 is SYDVKM. V was shortened by 5 bases and J by 0 bases, with 13 bases between the two germline ends. The CDR3 runs 15 residues. The CDR3 spells CASSRAGGANYGYTF. The CDR3 DNA follows: TGTGCCAGCAGTCGCGCGGGGGGAGCTAACTATGGCTACACCTTC.

This chain connects TRBV7-2 to TRBJ1-4, with D perhaps matching TRBD1 (5 bases). The CDR3 totals 16 residues. V dropped 5 bases and J dropped 10 bases, with 23 bases sitting between them. CDR1 SGHTA and CDR2 FQGNSA come from the germline V gene. CDR3 protein: CASSPAMSQLTGKLFF. Written as DNA, the CDR3 is TGTGCCAGCAGCCCGGCTATGAGCCAACTCACAGGAAAACTGTTTTTT.

J is TRBJ2-7 and V is TRBV6-5; 8 positions agree with TRBD2. The germline V gene encodes CDR1 MNHEY and CDR2 SVGAGI. The CDR3 runs 16 residues. Trimming removed 0 bases from V and 6 bases from J; junction bases left unmatched: 10. The CDR3 region is CASSYSPGTSWLEQYF. In DNA, the CDR3 is TGTGCCAGCAGTTACTCGCCGGGGACTAGTTGGCTCGAGCAGTACTTC.

The rearrangement joins TRBV2 to TRBJ1-2, with 7 bases identical to TRBD1. Germline CDR1 is SNHLY and CDR2 is FYNNEI. CDR3 size: 14 residues. V was clipped by 1 base and J by 5 bases; unmatched bases: 4. CDR3 residues: CASSEERGRYGYTF. The CDR3 DNA is TGTGCCAGCAGTGAAGAAAGGGGGCGATATGGCTACACCTTC.

The chain is built from TRBV15 and TRBJ2-5, with D maybe TRBD1 (6 bases). The CDR3 sequence is 13 residues long. Deletions cut 0 bases from V and 4 bases from J, with 6 bases between. CDR1 is LNHNV, CDR2 YYDKDF, per germline (reference sequence). The CDR3 here is CATSRDRGETQYF. CDR3 DNA sequence: TGTGCCACCAGCAGAGACAGGGGAGAGACCCAGTACTTC. The full variable domain, rest sourced from reference TRBV15 and TRBJ2-5, is DAMVIQNPRYQVTQFGKPVTLSCSQTLNHNVMYWYQQKSSQAPKLLFHYYDKDFNNEADTPDNFQSRRPNTSFCFLDIRSPGLGDTAMYLCATSRDRGETQYFGPGTRLLVL.

The chain has TRBV6-2 or TRBV6-3 and TRBJ2-2; possible D gene TRBD1, 6 bases. Germline V gives CDR1 MNHEY, CDR2 SVGEGT. The CDR3 loop spans 13 amino acids. V shed 5 bases and J shed 3 bases, with 7 bases lying between them. The CDR3 is CASSTGYTGELFF. Written as DNA, the CDR3 is TGTGCCAGCAGTACAGGGTACACCGGGGAGCTGTTTTTT.

The chain combines TRBV28 with TRBJ2-7, with 9 bases fitting TRBD1. The J segment lost 2 bases and the V segment lost 7 bases, leaving 6 bases of the junction unmatched. The CDR3 is 14 residues long. Germline assignment: CDR1 MDHEN and CDR2 SYDVKM. CDR3 protein: CASTSWDRAYEQYF. The DNA for the CDR3 is TGTGCCAGCACCTCTTGGGACAGGGCCTACGAGCAGTACTTC.

This clone has only a few counts. The chain recombines TRBV2 with TRBJ2-1; TRBD1 matches 10 bases. This CDR3 is built from 17 residues. The ends lost 6 bases at V and 10 bases at J; junction bases unmatched: 18. Germline V lookup: CDR1 SNHLY, CDR2 FYNNEI. The CDR3 coding sequence is TGTGCCAGCAGGAGGGACCTCGGGACAGGGGCTTTCGGGGAGCAGTTCTTC. Its protein is CASRRDLGTGAFGEQFF.